This passage covers 32 T cell receptor beta chains from one sample sequenced in a study of cytomegalovirus exposure and HLA in healthy donors. The PCR was carried out with 60 Vbeta primers and 13 Jbeta primers. Profiling relied on immunoSEQ multiplex PCR, and the TCRdb table lists in-frame clones only, not all of them. The sample holds 200,000 to 250,000 clones, 82% seen once. The sequenced sample consisted of PBMCs. These receptors came from a woman aged 40 to 55 in good health and CMV-seronegative.

On this clone: A junction boundary mismatches the germline segment, possibly from a read error. The chain couples TRBV29-1 to TRBJ1-2, with 7 bases lining up with TRBD1. Germline V gives CDR1 SQVTM, CDR2 ANQGSEA. The CDR3 extends over 15 amino acids. The CDR3 region has the DNA TGCAGCGCCGCGCCCTGGGACAGCGCTCGCTATGGCCACACCTTC. Translation gives CSAAPWDSARYGHTF.

The J gene is TRBJ2-1, the V gene TRBV2; 8 bases fit TRBD2. V lost 5 bases, J lost 2 bases, and 5 bases stayed unmatched. Germline V gene lookup returns CDR1 SNHLY and CDR2 FYNNEI. The CDR3 has 15 residues. The CDR3 DNA reads as TGTGCCAGCAGTTCGGGACTAGGGACCTACAATGAGCAGTTCTTC. Translated, it gives CASSSGLGTYNEQFF.

The chain combines TRBV5-1 with TRBJ1-4; 8 nucleotides agree with TRBD1. After removal of 5 bases from V and 7 bases from J, the junction contained 7 bases not matched to a gene. The CDR3 is 14 residues long. Germline V gene sequence: CDR1 SGHRS, CDR2 YFSETQ. The CDR3 coding sequence is TGCGCCAGCAGGAGCGGACAGGGAGGTGAAAAACTGTTTTTT. It translates to CASRSGQGGEKLFF.

This clone was counted between two and nine times. The same CDR3 arises from other DNA sequences in this sample as well. This sequence joins TRBV5-4 and TRBJ1-2; D gene uncertain. Germline assignment: CDR1 SGHNT and CDR2 YYREEE (reference sequence). Trimming stripped 0 bases from V and 4 bases from J, with 7 bases between. The CDR3 runs 13 residues. The CDR3 nucleotides are TGTGCCAGCAGCTTGGGAGGTAGCTATGGCTACACCTTC. Translated, it gives CASSLGGSYGYTF.

The chain joins TRBV30 to TRBJ1-4; unclear D gene. V gave up 7 bases and J gave up 4 bases, with 13 bases separating them. CDR3 length: 13 amino acids. Germline V CDR1 and CDR2: GTSNPN, SVGIG (reference sequence). For the CDR3, the DNA is TGTGCCTATCGGTGGGCAATTAATGAAAAACTGTTTTTT. Its protein product is CAYRWAINEKLFF.

The CDR3: CASSGGLQETQYF. The DNA for the CDR3 is TGTGCCAGCAGCGGGGGGTTACAAGAGACCCAGTACTTC. The gene calls are TRBV11-2 and TRBJ2-5, with D maybe TRBD2 (6 bases). The V gene's germline CDR1 is SGHAT and CDR2 FQNNGV. This CDR3 comprises 13 residues. V gave up 5 bases and J gave up 2 bases, with 9 bases separating them. Complete variable domain (other parts from reference TRBV11-2 and TRBJ2-5): EAGVAQSPRYKIIEKRQSVAFWCNPISGHATLYWYQQILGQGPKLLIQFQNNGVVDDSQLPKDRFSAERLKGVDSTLKIQPAKLEDSAVYLCASSGGLQETQYFGPGTRLLVL.

The genes are TRBV7-2 and TRBJ1-2, with TRBD1 as a possible D gene (6 bases). CDR1 SGHTA and CDR2 FQGNSA come from the germline V gene. V lost 0 bases to trimming and J lost 4 bases, with 12 bases between them. The CDR3 is 15 amino acids. The CDR3 here is CASSLARTGSYGYTF. The CDR3, as DNA: TGTGCCAGCAGCTTAGCTAGAACAGGGAGCTATGGCTACACCTTC.

This clone is a singleton in its sample. This sequence joins TRBV28 and TRBJ2-7, with 13 bases aligning to TRBD2. V lost 5 bases and J lost 2; bases outside the gene matches: 6. CDR3 length: 16 amino acids. The germline gives CDR1 MDHEN, CDR2 SYDVKM. CDR3 nucleotides: TGTGCCAGCAGTATCCCGACTAGCGGGGGGACCTACGAGCAGTACTTC. It yields the protein CASSIPTSGGTYEQYF.

J is TRBJ2-7 and V is TRBV27, with D maybe TRBD2 (6 bases). Per germline, CDR1 MNHEY and CDR2 SMNVEV (reference sequence). This CDR3 contains 12 residues. Trimming removed 5 bases at V and 6 bases at J, with 11 bases between. The CDR3 region is CASSPTRGEQYF. DNA for the CDR3: TGTGCCAGCAGTCCGACTAGGGGCGAGCAGTACTTC.

Only one count was recorded for this clone. The chain has TRBV29-1 and TRBJ2-5; 10 bases agree with TRBD2. Germline trimming cut 4 bases from V and 3 bases from J; bases unmatched to any gene: 8. Germline CDR1 reads SQVTM; CDR2 reads ANQGSEA. The CDR3 spans 15 residues. As DNA, the CDR3 is TGCAGCGTTGTTGGGCTAGCGGGAGCCGAAGAGACCCAGTACTTC. Amino acids: CSVVGLAGAEETQYF. Combining the CDR3 with reference TRBV29-1 and TRBJ2-5 gives the whole variable domain SAVISQKPSRDICQRGTSLTIQCQVDSQVTMMFWYRQQPGQSLTLIATANQGSEATYESGFVIDKFPISRPNLTFSTLTVSNMSPEDSSIYLCSVVGLAGAEETQYFGPGTRLLVL.

This chain joins TRBV30 and TRBJ2-7; 9 nucleotides align to TRBD1. Germline CDR1 reads GTSNPN; CDR2 reads SVGIG (reference sequence). V trimming: 3 bases; J trimming: 6 bases; junction bases outside the gene matches: 6. The CDR3 runs to 13 residues. The CDR3 coding sequence is TGTGCCTGGAGGCGGGACAGGGTATCCGAGCAGTACTTC. Protein: CAWRRDRVSEQYF.

This rearrangement joins TRBV7-9 to TRBJ2-5, with D perhaps matching TRBD2 (6 bases). Germline V gene lookup returns CDR1 SEHNR and CDR2 FQNEAQ (reference sequence). V was shortened by 5 bases and J by 0 bases, with 16 bases between the two germline ends. This CDR3 is 16 amino acids long. Written as DNA, the CDR3 is TGTGCCAGCAGCCGGGACTTCCCAAAGTACCAAGAGACCCAGTACTTC. It yields the protein CASSRDFPKYQETQYF.

This sequence joins TRBV29-1 and TRBJ1-3, with 9 bases fitting TRBD1. Trimming took 3 bases from V and 0 from J; bases not matched to a gene: 9. Germline CDR1 reads SQVTM; CDR2 reads ANQGSEA. The CDR3 contains 17 residues. CDR3 region: CSVDIMGQGNSGNTIYF. The CDR3 DNA reads TGCAGCGTTGATATTATGGGACAGGGCAACTCTGGAAACACCATATATTTT.

The chain links TRBV18 to TRBJ2-7, with 8 bases matching TRBD2. Germline CDR1 reads KGHSH; CDR2 reads LQKENI. The CDR3 is 15 amino acids. With 4 bases clipped from V and 4 bases from J, the junction kept 9 bases outside the gene matches. Here the CDR3 DNA reads TGTGCCAGCTCACTCGATAGCGGGGCTGGTTACGAGCAGTACTTC. It specifies CASSLDSGAGYEQYF.

The genes are TRBV5-1 and TRBJ2-5; the D is unclear. Trimming removed 2 bases from V and 2 bases from J, with 16 bases in between. The CDR3 runs to 16 residues. Germline lookup yields CDR1 SGHRS and CDR2 YFSETQ. CDR3: CASSFLPVPRQETQYF. The CDR3 DNA reads as TGCGCCAGCAGCTTCCTCCCGGTTCCTCGACAAGAGACCCAGTACTTC.

The chain recombines TRBV5-1 with TRBJ2-1, with D perhaps TRBD2 (6 bases). Trimming removed 2 bases at V and 5 bases at J, with 20 bases between. Germline CDR1 reads SGHRS; CDR2 reads YFSETQ. This CDR3 has 17 amino acids. The CDR3 DNA reads as TGCGCCAGCAGCTTACCATTACCGGGAGTCCGGAACAATGAGCAGTTCTTC. Its protein is CASSLPLPGVRNNEQFF. Variable domain in full (rest from reference TRBV5-1 and TRBJ2-1): KAGVTQTPRYLIKTRGQQVTLSCSPISGHRSVSWYQQTPGQGLQFLFEYFSETQRNKGNFPGRFSGRQFSNSRSEMNVSTLELGDSALYLCASSLPLPGVRNNEQFFGPGTRLTVL.

The chain joins TRBV5-1 to TRBJ1-4; TRBD1 matches at 10 bases. V shed 4 bases, J shed 7 bases, and the junction held 16 bases outside the gene matches. The CDR3 covers 18 residues. In germline, CDR1 is SGHRS, CDR2 YFSETQ. DNA for the CDR3: TGCGCCAGCAGCCGGATAGCCGGGACAGGGGATGTGGTTGAAAAACTGTTTTTT. Translated, it gives CASSRIAGTGDVVEKLFF. Combining the CDR3 with reference TRBV5-1 and TRBJ1-4 gives the whole variable domain KAGVTQTPRYLIKTRGQQVTLSCSPISGHRSVSWYQQTPGQGLQFLFEYFSETQRNKGNFPGRFSGRQFSNSRSEMNVSTLELGDSALYLCASSRIAGTGDVVEKLFFGSGTQLSVL.

V usage is TRBV13 and J usage is TRBJ2-1; 11 bases map to TRBD1. Germline assignment: CDR1 PRHDT and CDR2 FYEKMQ (reference sequence). The V segment lost 7 bases and the J segment 9 bases; nucleotides outside the gene matches: 11. The CDR3 totals 15 residues. This chain's CDR3 is CASIHLGTGGAEQFF. For the CDR3, the DNA is TGTGCCAGCATACACCTCGGGACAGGGGGTGCTGAGCAGTTCTTC.

This chain links TRBV19 with TRBJ2-1; 10 bases are a match to TRBD2. CDR1 is LNHDA, CDR2 SQIVND, per germline (reference sequence). The CDR3 extends over 17 amino acids. V dropped 10 bases and J dropped 0; count of bases not matched to a gene: 12. CDR3 region: CATRSGTSASSYNEQFF. The CDR3 DNA is TGTGCCACTAGGAGCGGGACTAGCGCGAGCTCCTACAATGAGCAGTTCTTC. The whole variable domain, remainder taken from reference TRBV19 and TRBJ2-1, is DGGITQSPKYLFRKEGQNVTLSCEQNLNHDAMYWYRQDPGQGLRLIYYSQIVNDFQKGDIAEGYSVSREKKESFPLTVTSAQKNPTAFYLCATRSGTSASSYNEQFFGPGTRLTVL.

This chain joins TRBV7-2 and TRBJ2-3; TRBD1 agrees at 11 bases. The length of the CDR3 is 17 residues. Per germline, CDR1 SGHTA and CDR2 FQGNSA. J lost 0 bases, V lost 7 bases, and 9 bases had no gene match. CDR3 nucleotides: TGTGCCAGCATCCCTTGGGACAGGGGGACCAGCACAGATACGCAGTATTTT. It codes for CASIPWDRGTSTDTQYF. Drawing the rest from reference TRBV7-2 and TRBJ2-3, the complete variable domain is GAGVSQSPSNKVTEKGKDVELRCDPISGHTALYWYRQSLGQGLEFLIYFQGNSAPDKSGLPSDRFSAERTGGSVSTLTIQRTQQEDSAVYLCASIPWDRGTSTDTQYFGPGTRLTVL.

In DNA, the CDR3 is TGTGCCAGCAGCTTCGGGAGAATGTACGAGCAGTACTTC. Translation: CASSFGRMYEQYF. The genes are TRBV11-1 and TRBJ2-7; D perhaps matches TRBD2 (6 bases). The V gene's germline CDR1 is SGHAT and CDR2 FQDESV (reference sequence). The length of the CDR3 is 13 residues. Trimming removed 3 bases from V and 4 bases from J, with 10 bases in between.

In this sample, this clone turned up once. The chain joins TRBV29-1 to TRBJ1-2; the D gene is possibly TRBD1 (5 bases). Germline V gene data show CDR1 as SQVTM and CDR2 as ANQGSEA. CDR3 size: 12 residues. The V gene lost 6 bases and the J gene lost 8 bases, with 16 bases spanning the gap. The CDR3 loop reads CSVITGVLGYTF. CDR3 nucleotide sequence: TGCAGCGTGATTACGGGGGTGCTCGGCTACACCTTC.

The V gene is TRBV1, the J gene TRBJ2-7; the DNA was not used to check the table's D call, TRBD1. TRBV1 is noted as a pseudogene. The CDR3 spans 16 residues. Here the CDR3 reads CTSSQDTAGVRYEQYF. The DNA of the CDR3 is TGCACCAGCAGCCAAGATACGGCAGGGGTTAGGTACGAGCAGTACTTC.

V usage is TRBV15 and J usage is TRBJ2-5; 8 positions agree with TRBD2. From germline, CDR1 is LNHNV and CDR2 YYDKDF (reference sequence). Trimming cost V 2 bases and J 5 bases; bases outside gene matches: 4. The CDR3 has 14 residues. The CDR3 reads CATSRRAGEETQYF. The CDR3 DNA is TGTGCCACCAGCAGACGAGCGGGAGAGGAGACCCAGTACTTC.

This clone was seen once. The CDR3 nucleotides read TGCGCCAGCAGCCAAGACAGGGGGCTCACTGAAGCTTTCTTT. Its protein product is CASSQDRGLTEAFF. The J gene is TRBJ1-1, the V gene TRBV4-1; 8 bases align to TRBD1. The ends lost 0 bases at V and 4 bases at J; junction bases unmatched: 1. Per germline, CDR1 MGHRA and CDR2 YSYEKL. The CDR3 is 14 amino acids.

This clone was seen a few times. The chain employs TRBV5-1 and TRBJ2-2; weak D call: TRBD1 (6 bases). CDR1 and CDR2 from the germline V gene are SGHRS and YFSETQ. Trimming pared 4 bases from V and 3 bases from J, leaving 13 bases between. This CDR3 contains 15 residues. The CDR3 coding sequence is TGCGCCAGCAGCGGCCGGGACATCGACACCGGGGAGCTGTTTTTT. It translates to CASSGRDIDTGELFF. The full variable domain, with the rest looked up from reference TRBV5-1 and TRBJ2-2, is KAGVTQTPRYLIKTRGQQVTLSCSPISGHRSVSWYQQTPGQGLQFLFEYFSETQRNKGNFPGRFSGRQFSNSRSEMNVSTLELGDSALYLCASSGRDIDTGELFFGEGSRLTVL.

The rearrangement uses TRBV5-1 and TRBJ1-1; weak D call: TRBD1 (5 bases). Germline CDR1 is SGHRS and CDR2 is YFSETQ. Trimming left V 3 bases short and J 3 bases short, with 15 bases between. The length of the CDR3 is 15 residues. The CDR3 bases are TGCGCCAGCAGCTCGCAGGGTAGTGGGTACACTGAAGCTTTCTTT. It encodes CASSSQGSGYTEAFF. The full variable domain, completed using reference TRBV5-1 and TRBJ1-1, is KAGVTQTPRYLIKTRGQQVTLSCSPISGHRSVSWYQQTPGQGLQFLFEYFSETQRNKGNFPGRFSGRQFSNSRSEMNVSTLELGDSALYLCASSSQGSGYTEAFFGQGTRLTVV.

The chain employs TRBV28 and TRBJ1-1, with 10 bases identical to TRBD1. V trimming: 4 bases; J trimming: 0 bases; junction bases outside the gene matches: 8. CDR3 length: 17 residues. From germline, CDR1 is MDHEN and CDR2 SYDVKM. This CDR3 reads CASSWGDRGLMNTEAFF. The CDR3, as DNA: TGTGCCAGCAGTTGGGGTGACAGGGGGCTTATGAACACTGAAGCTTTCTTT. Full variable domain (outside the CDR3, taken from reference TRBV28 and TRBJ1-1): DVKVTQSSRYLVKRTGEKVFLECVQDMDHENMFWYRQDPGLGLRLIYFSYDVKMKEKGDIPEGYSVSREKKERFSLILESASTNQTSMYLCASSWGDRGLMNTEAFFGQGTRLTVV.

The V gene is TRBV5-1, the J gene TRBJ2-5; the D is unclear. Trimming removed 0 bases at V and 3 bases at J, with 6 bases between. This CDR3 region has 13 residues. CDR1 is SGHRS, CDR2 YFSETQ, per germline. For the CDR3, the DNA is TGCGCCAGCAGCTTGGCGGTCAAAGAGACCCAGTACTTC. Translated, it gives CASSLAVKETQYF. Using reference TRBV5-1 and TRBJ2-5 for the parts outside the CDR3, the full variable domain is KAGVTQTPRYLIKTRGQQVTLSCSPISGHRSVSWYQQTPGQGLQFLFEYFSETQRNKGNFPGRFSGRQFSNSRSEMNVSTLELGDSALYLCASSLAVKETQYFGPGTRLLVL.

This clone was seen a handful of times. The rearrangement links TRBV19 to TRBJ1-2; D possibly corresponds to TRBD1 (6 bases). Germline CDR1 LNHDA, CDR2 SQIVND (reference sequence). Trimming shortened V by 1 base and J by 2 bases, and 14 bases separated the two germline ends. The CDR3 is 16 amino acids. CDR3 in amino acids: CASSIAGGHRNYGYTF. CDR3 bases: TGTGCCAGTAGTATAGCGGGGGGACACCGAAACTATGGCTACACCTTC.

The V and J genes are TRBV6-1 and TRBJ2-1; the D gene is possibly TRBD1 (6 bases). The length of the CDR3 is 14 residues. Trimming shortened V by 5 bases and J by 1 base, and 9 bases separated the two germline ends. Germline lookup yields CDR1 MNHNS and CDR2 SASEGT. CDR3 protein: CASSPTGSYNEQFF. The DNA for the CDR3 is TGTGCCAGCAGTCCGACAGGTTCCTACAATGAGCAGTTCTTC.

The chain recombines TRBV28 with TRBJ1-2, with D perhaps matching TRBD1 (5 bases). V lost 3 bases to trimming and J lost 4 bases, with 12 bases between them. Per the germline V gene, CDR1 is MDHEN and CDR2 is SYDVKM. This CDR3 spans 14 amino acids. The CDR3 DNA is TGTGCCAGCAGTTTGCCCGACAGTGCCTATGGCTACACCTTC. This codes for CASSLPDSAYGYTF.